Below, 13 T cell receptor beta chains from the same sample are listed, as sequenced in a study of shared clonotypes between healthy human individuals. Naive CD8 cells comprised CD45RO-negative, CCR7-positively selected cells, excluding terminally differentiated effector memory CD45RA+ cells. The table came from immunoSEQ multiplex PCR; TCRdb's copy has only in-frame clones and leaves some out. The data contain about 1,900,000 clones, about 95% of them singletons. Source material: naive CD8+ T cells sorted from blood. The origin of the receptors is a man younger than 35 in good health.

V is TRBV25-1 and J is TRBJ2-7; maybe TRBD1 (7 bases). The CDR3 runs 13 residues. Trimming took 5 bases from V and 5 from J, leaving 13 bases between them. Germline V gives CDR1 MGHDK, CDR2 SYGVNS. For the CDR3, the DNA is TGTGCCAGCAGTTTTACAGGGGAGGACGAGCAGTACTTC. It codes for CASSFTGEDEQYF.

With respect to this clone: The same CDR3 can be traced to other DNA sequences in this sample. The rearrangement uses TRBV9 and TRBJ1-1; D not resolved. The CDR3 totals 13 residues. The germline CDR1 and CDR2 sequences are SGDLS and YYNGEE. The ends were cut back, 0 bases at V and 1 base at J, with 4 bases in the middle. As DNA, the CDR3 is TGTGCCAGCAGCGTAGAGCCGAACACTGAAGCTTTCTTT. Its protein is CASSVEPNTEAFF.

The rearrangement uses TRBV4-1 and TRBJ2-2; perhaps TRBD1 as D (6 bases). The CDR3 has 16 residues. Germline lookup yields CDR1 MGHRA and CDR2 YSYEKL. Trimming took 1 base from V and 4 from J, leaving 13 bases between them. The CDR3 loop is CASSQVGTGLTGELFF. As DNA, the CDR3 is TGCGCCAGCAGCCAAGTTGGCACAGGGCTCACCGGGGAGCTGTTTTTT.

V gene TRBV4-1 combines with J gene TRBJ2-1; 11 bases map to TRBD2. The V segment lost 4 bases and the J segment 8 bases; nucleotides outside the gene matches: 7. CDR3 length equals 15 residues. Germline loops: CDR1 MGHRA, CDR2 YSYEKL. The chain's CDR3 is CASSPILAGVDEQFF. In DNA, the CDR3 is TGCGCCAGCAGCCCAATACTAGCGGGAGTGGATGAGCAGTTCTTC.

The V gene is TRBV7-6, the J gene TRBJ2-7; tentatively, D is TRBD2 (5 bases). With 5 bases removed from V and 0 bases from J, the gap between germline ends came to 8 bases. CDR3 length: 13 residues. Per the germline V gene, CDR1 is SGHVS and CDR2 is FNYEAQ. The CDR3 coding sequence is TGTGCCAGCAGCGCCGGGGACTCCTACGAGCAGTACTTC. Translating gives CASSAGDSYEQYF.

V usage is TRBV13 and J usage is TRBJ2-3; D is unresolved. CDR1 is PRHDT and CDR2 is FYEKMQ in the germline V gene (reference sequence). The CDR3 covers 12 residues. Trimming left V 1 base short and J 7 bases short, with 6 bases between. This CDR3 reads CASSLDEHTQYF. As DNA, the CDR3 is TGTGCCAGCAGCTTAGACGAACATACGCAGTATTTT.

The J gene is TRBJ1-1, the V gene TRBV5-4; D is unclear. With 1 base removed from V and 0 bases from J, the gap between germline ends came to 7 bases. The CDR3 runs 14 residues. Germline values: CDR1 SGHNT, CDR2 YYREEE (reference sequence). CDR3: CASSLWEVNTEAFF. DNA for the CDR3: TGTGCCAGCAGCTTGTGGGAGGTGAACACTGAAGCTTTCTTT.

The chain employs TRBV7-9 and TRBJ2-5; the D is unclear. Trimming removed 0 bases from V and 2 bases from J, with 10 bases in between. The CDR3 runs 15 residues. Germline V lookup: CDR1 SEHNR, CDR2 FQNEAQ (reference sequence). CDR3 coding DNA: TGTGCCAGCAGCTTAGCGCGACTCGGACAAGAGACCCAGTACTTC. This sequence encodes CASSLARLGQETQYF.

Points on this clone: The identical CDR3 is also encoded by other nucleotide sequences in the sample. CDR3 region: CASSQGGGDTGELFF. DNA of the CDR3: TGCGCCAGCAGCCAAGGAGGAGGGGACACCGGGGAGCTGTTTTTT. This sequence joins TRBV4-1 and TRBJ2-2; TRBD2 might be the D (6 bases). V was trimmed by 1 base and J by 3 bases, leaving 9 bases between them. Germline V CDR1 and CDR2: MGHRA, YSYEKL. The CDR3 sequence is 15 residues long.

The chain couples TRBV29-1 to TRBJ2-1; the match to TRBD2 covers 12 bases. CDR3 length equals 17 residues. Unmatched junction bases numbered 15, after V lost 6 bases and J lost 6 bases. CDR1 SQVTM and CDR2 ANQGSEA come from the germline V gene. The CDR3 protein is CSVRGTSGSRGGNEQFF. DNA of the CDR3: TGCAGCGTCCGGGGGACTAGCGGGTCGCGGGGTGGCAATGAGCAGTTCTTC.

This rearrangement joins TRBV29-1 to TRBJ2-1; possible D gene TRBD2, 5 bases. Germline V lookup: CDR1 SQVTM, CDR2 ANQGSEA. CDR3 length: 13 amino acids. The V and J ends lost 4 bases and 2 bases respectively, with 9 bases between them. The DNA of the CDR3 is TGCAGCGTTGGGACTGATACCTACAATGAGCAGTTCTTC. Protein sequence: CSVGTDTYNEQFF.

The V call is TRBV6-6, the J call TRBJ2-7; D ambiguous. Per germline, CDR1 MNHNY and CDR2 SVGAGI (reference sequence). Deletions cut 4 bases from V and 3 bases from J, with 10 bases between. The CDR3 is 13 residues long. The CDR3 region has the DNA TGTGCCAGCAGTTCAGACGGTTACTACGAGCAGTACTTC. This translates into CASSSDGYYEQYF.

The gene calls are TRBV4-3 and TRBJ1-5, with D possibly being TRBD1 (6 bases). This CDR3 region has 18 residues. Trimming removed 1 base at V and 5 bases at J, with 21 bases between. Looked up from germline, CDR1 is LGHNA and CDR2 is YSLEER. CDR3 protein: CASSQGPSEGDFDQPQHF. CDR3 coding DNA: TGCGCCAGCAGCCAAGGCCCTAGTGAGGGGGACTTTGATCAGCCCCAGCATTTT.